The T cell receptor beta chain under discussion was sequenced for a study of beta chain features in type 1 diabetes (dated by TCRdb to 2016 to 2018). Concerning the study at large: Patients and healthy donors did not differ in mean age, gender distribution, total cell number or subset yield. The study compared TCRB repertoires of sorted circulating CD4+ T cell subsets between recently diagnosed type 1 diabetes patients and matched healthy donors. Whereas all 30 or so donors provided naive and central memory subsets, regulatory and stem cell-like memory subsets were isolated from just 8 patients and roughly 8 healthy donors. A total of roughly 99,000,000 sorted cells were examined across all samples, and the number of cells per subset was strongly correlated with RNA yield.

The CDR3 covers 14 residues, taking in both the cysteine and the phenylalanine. Kept here is only the CDR3 DNA, which spans 42 bases and is read in frame from base 1. Trimming accounts for 3 bases at V and 5 bases at J, while the number of junction bases matched to no gene is 2. The germline V gene encodes CDR1 MNHEY and CDR2 SVGAGI. The paper's findings and limits, for the study overall: Shorter templates might be favored by PCR, yet because patient and control samples were amplified and corrected together, any such skew would affect both groups equally. Fewer insertions and more nucleotide deletions at VDJ recombination sites were observed in patients with type 1 diabetes, implying thymic rearrangement abnormalities. Because cDNA rather than genomic DNA was sequenced, highly expressing activated cells could have been over-represented, although no difference in activation and CD3 levels was found between groups. A moderate but significant shortening of TCRB CDR3 length was observed in type 1 diabetes patients in all four CD4+ subsets. Naive, central memory and regulatory TCRB repertoires appeared to be more alike among patients than among healthy donors. Only small numbers of individuals were included in the HLA sub-analyses, which left unresolved whether HLA type had any influence on TCRB rearrangement.

This clone occurred a few times. Its antigen target is currently unknown. Per-base qualities were not stored, and no clone one base away is much larger. From each donor, a single peripheral blood sample of about 116 mL on average was drawn into heparinised tubes. A BD FACSAria II was used to sort naive, central memory, regulatory and stem cell-like memory CD4+ T cells with a panel that included CD45RO, CCR7, CD25, CD127, CD95 and CD27. All sorted populations exceeded 95% purity. Right away, PBMCs were isolated by Lymphoprep density gradient centrifugation and were stained directly, with no culture step. So that batch effects would be minimized, each experiment stained and sorted samples in pairs, pairing one healthy donor with one patient. The entire amount of isolated RNA was reverse transcribed using the High Capacity cDNA Reverse Transcription Kit, so the sequenced TCRB transcripts were expressed ones. Naive, central memory and regulatory T cell samples underwent deep immunoSEQ sequencing, averaging roughly 3.4 million total reads per sample. Sorted cells were lysed in RLT buffer and RNA was extracted with DNase-treated RNeasy Micro or Mini kits, depending on cell number. To prevent cross-contamination, every cell subset was processed on its own, while patient and healthy donor samples were processed together. The immunoSEQ multiplex PCR was used to amplify TCRB sequences from cDNA, generating 87-bp fragments that spanned the CDR3 region. Amplicons were sequenced on the Illumina HiSeq platform. As for the authors' bioinformatics: Synthetic template baselines were used to correct PCR bias computationally, reads within Hamming distance 2 were collapsed together, and singletons that could not be merged were discarded. Reads were aligned against IMGT so that V, D and J genes, CDR3 length and insertions or deletions at six rearrangement sites could be assigned. Within each subset, clonotype counts were normalized to the number of sorted cells before true diversity and Gini coefficients were calculated with the tcR R package. The overlap coefficient, calculated on TCRB nucleotide sequences, was used to measure repertoire sharing. Out-of-frame TCRB sequences from naive cells were analyzed to stand in for the pre-selection repertoire. What TCRdb holds here is the immuneACCESS table cut down to in-frame rearrangements. Part of the clones is not present; checked against another copy, under half of the missing clones reflect an unresolved V gene, and the others are unexplained. V and J calls and clone size follow that table, whereas D and trimming were derived from the DNA. For this sample there are just over 600,000 clones; 15% appear just once. Clones ranked in the top ten supply roughly 0.098% of the sample.

The sequence derives from a young man in good health. Sequences were obtained from naive CD4+ T cells from blood. The cell subset or site tag for this specimen amounts to: true naive CD4+ T cells. The chain links TRBV6-5 with TRBJ2-5; TRBD2 matches 11 bases in the middle. The CDR3 region: CASSYPSGRETQYF. The base sequence is TGTGCCAGCAGTTATCCTAGCGGGAGGGAGACCCAGTACTTC.